This T cell receptor (beta chain) was captured in a study of control samples from healthy donors and cancer patients. Profiling relied on immunoSEQ multiplex PCR, and the TCRdb table lists in-frame clones only, not all of them. This table has 70,000 to 95,000 clones, 80% to 90% appearing once. Germline loops: CDR1 MDHEN, CDR2 SYDVKM. Losses at the gene ends were 8 bases for V and 10 bases for J; bases not matched to a gene: 8. The CDR3 is 13 residues long. This receptor was obtained from a man in his forties or fifties in good health. V and J are TRBV28 and TRBJ1-6, with 7 positions matching TRBD1. The source material was blood. CDR3 sequence: CASVSTGTSPLHF. The CDR3 region has the DNA TGTGCCAGCGTCTCGACAGGGACATCACCCCTCCACTTT.